Listed here are 23 T cell receptor beta chains from one sample, sequenced in a study of T cells after posttransplantation cyclophosphamide (dated by TCRdb to about 2016). The control group consisted of around ten patients who received myeloablative marrow transplants with methotrexate plus a calcineurin inhibitor and who were sampled 1 year after transplant. Library creation used the immunoSEQ multiplex PCR assay. Not all clones reach the TCRdb copy of this immuneACCESS table, which keeps in-frame sequences only. Checked studies attribute under half of the gap to unresolved V genes and leave the rest unexplained. This sample gives 15,000 to 20,000 clones in total; around 84% of them show up just once. The ten largest clones capture 25% to 30% of the sample. The sample in question was PBMCs, obtained after allogeneic stem cell transplant with calcineurin inhibitor and methotrexate. The receptors stem from a female patient aged 18 to 29 who received an allogeneic stem cell transplant from an unrelated donor, was CMV-positive, and had acute and chronic GVHD. After a transplant, the graft donor may have provided part of the T cells.

CDR3 bases: TGTGCCAGCAGTGGGGGACTAGCGGGAGGGCCCGGGGAGCTGTTTTTT. Translating it yields CASSGGLAGGPGELFF. The chain carries TRBV6-1 and TRBJ2-2; 16 bases are shared with TRBD2. The V gene end was trimmed by 4 bases and the J gene end by 6 bases; junction bases not matched to a gene: 2. There are 16 residues in the CDR3. Germline values: CDR1 MNHNS, CDR2 SASEGT.

This CDR3 is CASSASYEQYF. Here the CDR3 DNA reads TGTGCCAGCAGCGCGAGCTACGAGCAGTACTTC. V is TRBV7-9 and J is TRBJ2-7; no definite D call. The CDR3 is 11 amino acids. The V end lost 5 bases, the J end lost 3 bases, and 5 bases lay between the germline ends. CDR1 and CDR2 (germline): SEHNR, FQNEAQ (reference sequence).

V and J are TRBV19 and TRBJ1-2; D ambiguous. This CDR3 is built from 15 residues. The ends were cut back, 2 bases at V and 6 bases at J, with 16 bases in the middle. Germline V gene lookup returns CDR1 LNHDA and CDR2 SQIVND (reference sequence). The CDR3 bases are TGTGCCAGTAGTATATCCCCGCTTCCTACCCATGGCTACACCTTC. It encodes CASSISPLPTHGYTF.

The V gene is TRBV18, the J gene TRBJ2-3; D might be TRBD1 (5 bases). V was shortened by 1 base and J by 0 bases, with 11 bases between the two germline ends. CDR3 length: 16 residues. Germline assignment: CDR1 KGHSH and CDR2 LQKENI. CDR3 sequence reads: CASSPLTDTSTDTQYF. CDR3 coding DNA: TGTGCCAGCTCACCACTGACGGACACTAGCACAGATACGCAGTATTTT.

This chain joins TRBV7-9 and TRBJ2-7; 11 bases agree with TRBD1. The CDR3 extends over 14 amino acids. The germline V gene has CDR1 SEHNR and CDR2 FQNEAQ (reference sequence). Trimming cost V 4 bases and J 7 bases; bases outside gene matches: 6. The CDR3: CASSSGQGGWEQYF. As DNA, the CDR3 is TGTGCCAGCAGCTCGGGACAGGGGGGGTGGGAGCAGTACTTC.

This chain connects TRBV27 to TRBJ2-1, with 16 bases aligning to TRBD2. CDR1 and CDR2 from the germline V gene are MNHEY and SMNVEV (reference sequence). V shed 4 bases and J 8 bases; nucleotides not matched to a gene: 8. This CDR3 spans 17 amino acids. The CDR3 reads CASSWKGTSGRADEQFF. The CDR3 coding sequence is TGTGCCAGCAGTTGGAAGGGGACTAGCGGGAGGGCCGATGAGCAGTTCTTC.

The genes are TRBV19 and TRBJ2-2, with TRBD1 matching over 7 bases. V lost 1 base, J lost 0 bases, and 2 bases stayed unmatched. The CDR3 sequence is 16 residues long. Per the germline V gene, CDR1 is LNHDA and CDR2 is SQIVND (reference sequence). CDR3 loop: CASSIGTGANTGELFF. In DNA, the CDR3 is TGTGCCAGTAGTATAGGGACAGGCGCGAACACCGGGGAGCTGTTTTTT.

The chain carries TRBV5-6 and TRBJ2-7; TRBD2 is a possible D gene (5 bases). The CDR3 has 14 amino acids. Germline CDR1 reads SGHDT; CDR2 reads YYEEEE. Trimming left V 3 bases short and J 3 bases short, with 13 bases between. Written as DNA, the CDR3 is TGTGCCAGCAGCTCGCGGGTCGGATACTACGAGCAGTACTTC. Its protein is CASSSRVGYYEQYF.

The V call is TRBV4-1, the J call TRBJ1-3; D gene unclear. Germline V gene data show CDR1 as MGHRA and CDR2 as YSYEKL. V was cut by 1 base and J by 4 bases, with 5 bases left in between. This CDR3 region has 13 residues. CDR3 region: CASSQGRGNTIYF. CDR3 sequence (DNA): TGCGCCAGCAGCCAAGGCAGGGGAAACACCATATATTTT.

The rearrangement links TRBV5-4 to TRBJ1-2; 9 bases agree with TRBD1. Trimming at V came to 0 bases and at J to 4 bases, leaving 4 bases not matched to a gene. The CDR3 spans 15 residues. CDR1 and CDR2 from the germline V gene are SGHNT and YYREEE (reference sequence). The DNA for the CDR3 is TGTGCCAGCAGCTTGGCAGGACAGGGGACCTATGGCTACACCTTC. This gives the protein CASSLAGQGTYGYTF.

With respect to this clone: One end of the junction varies from germline; a read error may be responsible. This rearrangement joins TRBV7-2 to TRBJ2-7; 11 nucleotides match TRBD2. This CDR3 spans 15 amino acids. The V gene's germline CDR1 is SGHTA and CDR2 FQGNSA. CDR3 region: CASSVAGGPGYEQYF. The CDR3, as DNA: TGTGCCAGCAGCGTAGCGGGAGGGCCAGGCTACGAGCAGTACTTC. Full variable domain (missing parts from reference TRBV7-2 and TRBJ2-7): GAGVSQSPSNKVTEKGKDVELRCDPISGHTALYWYRQSLGQGLEFLIYFQGNSAPDKSGLPSDRFSAERTGGSVSTLTIQRTQQEDSAVYLCASSVAGGPGYEQYFGPGTRLTVT.

This rearrangement joins TRBV2 to TRBJ2-7; D unresolved. There are 14 residues in the CDR3. Germline assignment: CDR1 SNHLY and CDR2 FYNNEI. V lost 1 base and J lost 5, with 12 bases in between. As DNA, the CDR3 is TGTGCCAGCAGTGAAGACAGAAATCGGAACGAGCAGTACTTC. Amino acid sequence: CASSEDRNRNEQYF.

The chain is built from TRBV5-1 and TRBJ2-1; 12 nucleotides line up with TRBD2. With 4 bases clipped from V and 6 bases from J, the junction kept 5 bases outside the gene matches. Germline V gene data show CDR1 as SGHRS and CDR2 as YFSETQ. The CDR3 spans 15 residues. The CDR3: CASSMTSGSRNEQFF. In DNA form, the CDR3 reads TGCGCCAGCAGCATGACTAGCGGGAGTCGCAATGAGCAGTTCTTC. The full variable domain, its missing parts supplied by reference TRBV5-1 and TRBJ2-1, is KAGVTQTPRYLIKTRGQQVTLSCSPISGHRSVSWYQQTPGQGLQFLFEYFSETQRNKGNFPGRFSGRQFSNSRSEMNVSTLELGDSALYLCASSMTSGSRNEQFFGPGTRLTVL.

This clone was detected only once. V usage is TRBV7-9 and J usage is TRBJ1-4; D might be TRBD1 (5 bases). V was clipped by 5 bases and J by 0 bases, with 19 bases between them. Germline V gives CDR1 SEHNR, CDR2 FQNEAQ (reference sequence). This CDR3 region has 18 residues. The CDR3 DNA reads TGTGCCAGCAGCCCAACCCAGGGTCGGCTCTCAACTAATGAAAAACTGTTTTTT. Translation: CASSPTQGRLSTNEKLFF.

This clone qualifies as medium-sized. The chain uses TRBV5-1 and TRBJ2-3; D is ambiguous. V lost 2 bases and J lost 2, with 6 bases in between. Germline loops: CDR1 SGHRS, CDR2 YFSETQ. CDR3 length equals 13 residues. Here the CDR3 reads CASSLLITDTQYF. The DNA for the CDR3 is TGCGCCAGCAGCTTATTAATCACAGATACGCAGTATTTT. The variable domain in full, completed from reference TRBV5-1 and TRBJ2-3, reads KAGVTQTPRYLIKTRGQQVTLSCSPISGHRSVSWYQQTPGQGLQFLFEYFSETQRNKGNFPGRFSGRQFSNSRSEMNVSTLELGDSALYLCASSLLITDTQYFGPGTRLTVL.

The rearrangement uses TRBV27 and TRBJ2-7; 7 nucleotides line up with TRBD1. Germline V gene lookup returns CDR1 MNHEY and CDR2 SMNVEV (reference sequence). This CDR3 is 14 amino acids long. V was pared by 2 bases and J by 2 bases, with 3 bases of the junction left unmatched. Here the CDR3 reads CASSLMGQTYEQYF. The CDR3 coding sequence is TGTGCCAGCAGTTTAATGGGACAGACCTACGAGCAGTACTTC.

In its sample, this clone was seen a few times. The chain employs TRBV28 and TRBJ1-2; no clear D. The CDR3 runs to 13 residues. Trimming shortened V by 7 bases and J by 8 bases, and 17 bases separated the two germline ends. From germline, CDR1 is MDHEN and CDR2 SYDVKM. CDR3 sequence: CASTPAGLRGYTF. The DNA of the CDR3 is TGTGCCAGCACCCCAGCGGGGTTACGGGGCTACACCTTC.

The gene calls are TRBV5-1 and TRBJ2-2; TRBD1 might be the D (5 bases). Between the trimmed V and J ends, which lost 5 bases and 0 bases, there was a span of 11 bases. CDR1 is SGHRS, CDR2 YFSETQ, per germline. This CDR3 is 15 amino acids long. In DNA, the CDR3 is TGCGCCAGCAGGGAACAGGCTGCGAACACCGGGGAGCTGTTTTTT. Its translation is CASREQAANTGELFF.

The V call is TRBV28, the J call TRBJ2-1; D remains ambiguous. Trimming took off 7 bases at V and 6 bases at J, with 10 bases between the two ends. The CDR3 spans 12 residues. Germline CDR1 MDHEN, CDR2 SYDVKM. The CDR3 bases are TGTGCCAGCACCTCACTCGGCAATGAGCAGTTCTTC. The encoded protein is CASTSLGNEQFF.

The gene calls are TRBV6-4 and TRBJ2-1, with D unresolved. This CDR3 is built from 13 residues. V was clipped by 1 base and J by 7 bases, with 8 bases between them. Germline V CDR1 and CDR2: MRHNA, SNTAGT. This chain's CDR3 is CASSDWPRNEQFF. CDR3 DNA sequence: TGTGCCAGCAGTGACTGGCCGCGGAATGAGCAGTTCTTC.

The chain has TRBV7-9 and TRBJ1-4, with D hard to call. V was trimmed by 2 bases and J by 4 bases, leaving 8 bases between them. The CDR3 is made up of 14 amino acids. Germline V gene lookup returns CDR1 SEHNR and CDR2 FQNEAQ (reference sequence). The DNA for the CDR3 is TGTGCCAGCAGCTTATCGCAGGATAATGAAAAACTGTTTTTT. This translates into CASSLSQDNEKLFF.

This sequence joins TRBV19 and TRBJ2-2; D is perhaps TRBD2 (5 bases). The germline gives CDR1 LNHDA, CDR2 SQIVND (reference sequence). V was pared by 9 bases and J by 0 bases, with 17 bases between. The CDR3 loop spans 16 amino acids. The chain's CDR3 is CASELGLVANTGELFF. The CDR3, as DNA: TGTGCCAGCGAGCTCGGACTGGTCGCGAACACCGGGGAGCTGTTTTTT.

This chain joins TRBV12-5 and TRBJ2-5, with TRBD2 matching 9 bases. The tail of the sequence fits TRBJ2-7 better, so the J call may be wrong. This CDR3 region has 14 residues. Germline CDR1 reads LGHNT; CDR2 reads FRNRAP. The CDR3 spells CASAPWTSEYEQYF. CDR3 bases: TGTGCTAGTGCCCCTTGGACTAGCGAGTACGAGCAGTACTTC.